The subject of this entry is one TCR beta chain. What it recognizes is unknown. This entry comes from a study of T cells in localized non-small cell lung cancer. Study outcomes and limitations: Uninvolved adjacent lung showed higher T cell clonality than tumor.

Here immunoSEQ multiplex PCR was the method, and the copy in TCRdb shows in-frame clones only, minus some. The sample consists of 38,000 or so clones, approximately 80% of them appearing once. Trimming pared 5 bases from V and 2 bases from J, leaving 13 bases between. Per the germline V gene, CDR1 is SGHNT and CDR2 is YENEEA. CDR3 length: 15 residues. Sequencing was performed on peripheral blood mononuclear cells, taken before any cancer treatment. The rearrangement joins TRBV11-3 to TRBJ2-1; maybe TRBD2 (6 bases). This TCR derives from a male donor aged 60 or over with stage II lung adenocarcinoma. For the CDR3, the DNA is TGTGCCAGCAGCCCTCAAGCGGGTACCTACAATGAGCAGTTCTTC. Translated, it gives CASSPQAGTYNEQFF.